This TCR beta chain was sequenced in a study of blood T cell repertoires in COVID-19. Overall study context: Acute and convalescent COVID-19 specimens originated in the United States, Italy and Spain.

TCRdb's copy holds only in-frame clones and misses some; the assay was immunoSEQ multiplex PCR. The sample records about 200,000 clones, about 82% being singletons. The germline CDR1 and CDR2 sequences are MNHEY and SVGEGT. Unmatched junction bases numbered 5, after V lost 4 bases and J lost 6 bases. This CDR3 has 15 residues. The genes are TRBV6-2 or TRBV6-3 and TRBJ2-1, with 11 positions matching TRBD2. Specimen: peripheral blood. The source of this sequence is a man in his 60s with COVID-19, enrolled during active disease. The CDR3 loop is CASSFSSGRTNEQFF. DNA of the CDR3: TGTGCCAGCAGTTTTTCTAGCGGGAGGACCAATGAGCAGTTCTTC.